The 15 T cell receptor beta chains below come from one sample, sequenced in a study of T cell responses to AZD1222 COVID-19 vaccine (dated by TCRdb to the early 2020s). The time point label corresponds to: baseline before first vaccination. The library relied on the immunoSEQ multiplex PCR assay. This is the immuneACCESS table as TCRdb keeps it, with only in-frame sequences that have V and J called. A part of the clones is gone; compared with another copy, unresolved V genes explain less than half, and the rest is unexplained. The sample yields approximately 140,000 clones; about 90% were counted once. Around 5% of the sample belongs to the ten largest clones. Sequencing used peripheral blood, obtained on day 0 of AZD1222 vaccination. These receptor sequences come from an adult in good health.

The chain uses TRBV19 and TRBJ2-1; 7 bases align to TRBD2. Germline-derived CDR1 and CDR2 are LNHDA and SQIVND (reference sequence). The CDR3 runs to 15 residues. Trimming took 5 bases from V and 0 from J; bases not matched to a gene: 4. The CDR3 loop reads CASSDLAGSYNEQFF. CDR3 nucleotide sequence: TGTGCCAGTAGTGACTTAGCGGGCTCCTACAATGAGCAGTTCTTC.

This clone was seen only once. V usage is TRBV12-3 or TRBV12-4 and J usage is TRBJ1-1, with 8 positions matching TRBD1. The junction had 4 bases not matched to a gene; V was cut back by 7 bases and J by 3 bases. The CDR3 runs 13 residues. As DNA, the CDR3 is TGTGCCAGCAATACAGGGGGGGACACTGAAGCTTTCTTT. Its protein is CASNTGGDTEAFF.

This chain connects TRBV29-1 to TRBJ2-7; 8 positions match TRBD2. Germline V gene lookup returns CDR1 SQVTM and CDR2 ANQGSEA. The CDR3 has 14 residues. Germline trimming cut 1 base from V and 0 bases from J; bases unmatched to any gene: 2. CDR3 in DNA: TGCAGCGTTGAAGGGACTAGCAGCTCCTACGAGCAGTACTTC. This gives the protein CSVEGTSSSYEQYF.

This chain links TRBV28 with TRBJ2-3; no clear D. Germline CDR1 reads MDHEN; CDR2 reads SYDVKM. V was pared by 8 bases and J by 1 base, with 16 bases between. The CDR3 covers 15 residues. The CDR3, as DNA: TGTGCCAGCCACTCCATACCTTCCGGCACAGATACGCAGTATTTT. Amino acids: CASHSIPSGTDTQYF.

The chain couples TRBV7-2 to TRBJ2-7; possibly TRBD2 for D (7 bases). Germline CDR1 is SGHTA and CDR2 is FQGNSA. The CDR3 sequence is 13 residues long. Trimming pared 5 bases from V and 4 bases from J, leaving 12 bases between. In nucleotides, the CDR3 is TGTGCCAGCAGCCAGGGGACTAAATACGAGCAGTACTTC. This codes for CASSQGTKYEQYF. Full variable domain (rest looked up from reference TRBV7-2 and TRBJ2-7): GAGVSQSPSNKVTEKGKDVELRCDPISGHTALYWYRQSLGQGLEFLIYFQGNSAPDKSGLPSDRFSAERTGGSVSTLTIQRTQQEDSAVYLCASSQGTKYEQYFGPGTRLTVT.

The J gene is TRBJ1-1, the V gene TRBV2; D gene uncertain. Germline CDR1 and CDR2: SNHLY and FYNNEI. CDR3 length: 15 residues. The V and J ends lost 7 bases and 3 bases respectively, with 18 bases between them. The CDR3 is CASKKDGPDYTEAFF. In DNA, the CDR3 is TGTGCCAGCAAGAAAGACGGTCCCGATTACACTGAAGCTTTCTTT.

The J gene is TRBJ1-4, the V gene TRBV7-9; possibly TRBD1 for D (6 bases). Germline CDR1 reads SEHNR; CDR2 reads FQNEAQ (reference sequence). Trimming left V 1 base short and J 3 bases short, with 15 bases between. The CDR3 totals 17 residues. For the CDR3, the DNA is TGTGCCAGCAGCTTAGTACGGGGGCAACTGGCTAATGAAAAACTGTTTTTT. This sequence encodes CASSLVRGQLANEKLFF.

The chain links TRBV24-1 to TRBJ2-5, with TRBD1 as a possible D gene (5 bases). The CDR3 consists of 13 residues. Germline values: CDR1 KGHDR, CDR2 SFDVKD. Trimming left V 8 bases short and J 1 base short, with 10 bases between. CDR3 in amino acids: CATKGAGQETQYF. The CDR3, as DNA: TGTGCCACCAAAGGGGCCGGCCAAGAGACCCAGTACTTC.

The gene calls are TRBV10-3 and TRBJ1-1, with D hard to call. Germline CDR1 and CDR2: ENHRY and SYGVKD. V was shortened by 7 bases and J by 2 bases, with 11 bases between the two germline ends. The CDR3 is 13 amino acids. The chain's CDR3 is CAIKDGINTEAFF. In nucleotides, the CDR3 is TGTGCCATCAAGGACGGAATCAACACTGAAGCTTTCTTT.

The rearrangement joins TRBV6-9 to TRBJ2-7, with 7 bases identical to TRBD2. Losses at the gene ends were 8 bases for V and 9 bases for J; bases not matched to a gene: 7. CDR3 length equals 11 residues. CDR1 is MNHGY and CDR2 is SVAAGI in the germline V gene. The CDR3 coding sequence is TGTGCCAGCTGGAGGGAGCGGGGGCAGTACTTC. The encoded protein is CASWRERGQYF.

V gene TRBV7-9 combines with J gene TRBJ2-2; 10 nucleotides agree with TRBD2. The junction had 3 bases not matched to a gene; V was cut back by 0 bases and J by 2 bases. The CDR3 runs 17 residues. Germline assignment: CDR1 SEHNR and CDR2 FQNEAQ (reference sequence). CDR3 in DNA: TGTGCCAGCAGCTTAGCGCTAGCGGGAGTTAACACCGGGGAGCTGTTTTTT. It encodes CASSLALAGVNTGELFF.

The chain has TRBV6-5 and TRBJ1-2; D call uncertain. The V gene lost 5 bases and the J gene lost 0 bases, with 10 bases spanning the gap. The CDR3 length is 14 residues. Germline lookup yields CDR1 MNHEY and CDR2 SVGAGI. DNA for the CDR3: TGTGCCAGCAGTAGGTATCCGACTAACTATGGCTACACCTTC. Translation: CASSRYPTNYGYTF.

The chain recombines TRBV6-5 with TRBJ2-7, with 8 positions matching TRBD1. The germline V gene has CDR1 MNHEY and CDR2 SVGAGI. V trimming: 8 bases; J trimming: 5 bases; junction bases outside the gene matches: 5. This CDR3 comprises 12 residues. The CDR3 region is CASSRGLNEQYF. The CDR3 coding sequence is TGTGCCAGCTCCAGGGGGCTAAACGAGCAGTACTTC.

The V gene is TRBV7-9, the J gene TRBJ1-5; 9 bases agree with TRBD1. Germline CDR1 reads SEHNR; CDR2 reads FQNEAQ (reference sequence). CDR3 length: 14 amino acids. V shed 5 bases, J shed 7 bases, and the junction held 6 bases outside the gene matches. CDR3 DNA: TGTGCCAGCAGCGGCACAGGGGGCCGGCAGCCCCAGCATTTT. It specifies CASSGTGGRQPQHF.

The V call is TRBV4-1, the J call TRBJ2-1, with 11 bases fitting TRBD2. Germline V gene sequence: CDR1 MGHRA, CDR2 YSYEKL. The CDR3 has 17 residues. J lost 7 bases, V lost 2 bases, and 10 bases had no gene match. The CDR3 loop is CASSQQYSGRAWNEQFF. The CDR3 nucleotides are TGCGCCAGCAGCCAACAATATAGCGGGAGGGCCTGGAATGAGCAGTTCTTC.